The 8 T cell receptor beta chains below all came from one sample that was sequenced in a study of cytomegalovirus exposure and HLA in healthy donors (TCRdb year 2017). The protocol used for the library was the immunoSEQ multiplex PCR assay. A mixture of 60 forward primers for TCR Vbeta segments and 13 reverse primers for TCR Jbeta segments was used in the multiplex PCR. The table comes from immuneACCESS by way of TCRdb, which keeps in-frame sequences with V and J called. Part of the clones is missing from these tables; in studies checked, under half for an unresolved V gene and the rest for unknown reasons. This sample holds approximately 54,000 clones; about four fifths were observed only once. In total, the top ten clones hold around 3.3% of the sample. Sequencing input: PBMCs. The receptors come from a woman younger than 30 in good health and CMV-seronegative.

CDR3 amino acids: CASSKGERGRGEQFF. The CDR3 DNA reads as TGTGCCAGCAGTAAGGGCGAGCGGGGTCGGGGGGAGCAGTTCTTC. V gene TRBV4-2 combines with J gene TRBJ2-1; 7 positions agree with TRBD2. V shed 6 bases and J 10 bases; nucleotides not matched to a gene: 15. From germline, CDR1 is LGHNA and CDR2 YNFKEQ. This CDR3 is built from 15 residues.

This rearrangement joins TRBV28 to TRBJ1-1; D is uncertain. CDR3 length: 12 amino acids. The germline CDR1 and CDR2 sequences are MDHEN and SYDVKM. V lost 10 bases and J lost 1, with 10 bases in between. The CDR3 sequence is CAIQVGNTEAFF. CDR3 sequence (DNA): TGTGCCATCCAGGTAGGGAACACTGAAGCTTTCTTT.

The genes are TRBV19 and TRBJ2-3, with D possibly being TRBD1 (6 bases). Germline V gene sequence: CDR1 LNHDA, CDR2 SQIVND (reference sequence). There are 15 residues in the CDR3. V was pared by 6 bases and J by 0 bases, with 13 bases between. The CDR3 sequence: CASSNGGLSTDTQYF. DNA of the CDR3: TGTGCCAGTAGCAATGGGGGCCTTAGCACAGATACGCAGTATTTT.

For this clone: The junction shows a germline mismatch at one end, possibly a read error. Other nucleotide sequences in the sample specify the same CDR3. The V and J genes are TRBV9 and TRBJ2-6; tentative D call: TRBD1 (5 bases). The CDR3 length is 14 residues. The germline CDR1 and CDR2 sequences are SGDLS and YYNGEE. This CDR3 reads CASSVLSGANVLTF. Written as DNA, the CDR3 is TGTGCCAGCAGCGTTCTGTCTGGGGCCAACGTCCTAACTTTC.

V is TRBV5-1 and J is TRBJ2-5; TRBD1 is a possible D gene (7 bases). Germline loops: CDR1 SGHRS, CDR2 YFSETQ. V lost 5 bases and J 2 bases, leaving 16 bases between the germline ends. This CDR3 region has 15 residues. The CDR3 DNA is TGCGCCAGCAGAGATCAGGGGGGCTTTCAAGAGACCCAGTACTTC. It yields the protein CASRDQGGFQETQYF.

This clone was seen a handful of times. The chain carries TRBV5-1 and TRBJ2-2, with a possible D match to TRBD2 (6 bases). CDR1 SGHRS and CDR2 YFSETQ come from the germline V gene. This CDR3 comprises 15 residues. Trimming removed 0 bases from V and 3 bases from J, with 9 bases in between. Here the CDR3 reads CASSLVGGHTGELFF. In DNA, the CDR3 is TGCGCCAGCAGCTTGGTCGGGGGACACACCGGGGAGCTGTTTTTT.

This clone has only one observation. The V call is TRBV6-1, the J call TRBJ1-6; D gene unclear. Germline loops: CDR1 MNHNS, CDR2 SASEGT. The CDR3 extends over 13 amino acids. V shed 2 bases and J shed 12 bases, with 11 bases lying between them. CDR3 residues: CASSESQRLPLHF. DNA for the CDR3: TGTGCCAGCAGTGAATCCCAGCGACTACCCCTCCACTTT.

The rearrangement uses TRBV28 and TRBJ2-7, with 7 bases fitting TRBD1. Germline V gives CDR1 MDHEN, CDR2 SYDVKM. CDR3 length: 13 amino acids. Trimming removed 8 bases from V and 4 bases from J; junction bases left unmatched: 8. CDR3 bases: TGTGCCAGCGGACCGGGACAGAATTACGAGCAGTACTTC. Its protein product is CASGPGQNYEQYF.